This T cell receptor beta chain comes out of a study of cytomegalovirus exposure and HLA in healthy donors. Background on the study: Early release data held tens of millions of unique TCRs from HLA-typed donors. Study conclusions and caveats: Confirmation was obtained in vitro that a few CMV-associated chains are specific for CMV antigens.

J was trimmed by 2 bases and V by 5 bases; bases with no gene match: 7. This CDR3 is built from 16 residues. CDR1 and CDR2 (germline): MNHEY, SMNVEV (reference sequence). Remarks on this clone: Its antigen is not known.

Primers included in the PCR were 60 Vbeta and 13 Jbeta primers. The table came from immunoSEQ multiplex PCR; TCRdb's copy has only in-frame clones and leaves some out. Of 220,000 or so clones in the sample, approximately 78% were seen once. The clonotype comes from a male donor in good health and CMV-seronegative. Sequencing input: PBMCs. V is TRBV27 and J is TRBJ2-5; TRBD2 matches at 11 bases. The CDR3 coding sequence is TGTGCCAGCAGTCGTACTAGCGGGAGTGTTCAAGAGACCCAGTACTTC. Amino acid sequence: CASSRTSGSVQETQYF.